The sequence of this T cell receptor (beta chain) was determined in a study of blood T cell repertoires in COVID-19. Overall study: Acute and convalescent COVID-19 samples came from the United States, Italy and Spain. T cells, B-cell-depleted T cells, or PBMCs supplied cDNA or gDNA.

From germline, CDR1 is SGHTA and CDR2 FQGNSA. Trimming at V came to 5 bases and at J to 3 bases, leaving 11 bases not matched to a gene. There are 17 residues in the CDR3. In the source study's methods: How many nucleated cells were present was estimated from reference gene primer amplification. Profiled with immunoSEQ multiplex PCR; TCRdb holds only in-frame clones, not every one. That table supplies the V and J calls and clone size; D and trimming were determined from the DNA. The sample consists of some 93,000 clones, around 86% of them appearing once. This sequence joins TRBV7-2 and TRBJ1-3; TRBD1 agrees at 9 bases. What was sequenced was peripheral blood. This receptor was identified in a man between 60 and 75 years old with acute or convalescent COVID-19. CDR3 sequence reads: CASSPRPGTGFGNTIYF. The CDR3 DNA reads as TGTGCCAGCAGCCCGCGTCCCGGGACAGGGTTTGGAAACACCATATATTTT.